This T cell receptor (beta chain) was documented in a study of sequential checkpoint blockade in melanoma. Treatment: randomized to nivolumab then ipilimumab (arm A) or the reverse (arm B). None of the patients previously received DNA-damaging chemotherapy. The repertoire was sequenced with immunoSEQ multiplex PCR; TCRdb's copy has only in-frame clones and lacks some. The repertoire holds under 20,000 clones, with roughly two thirds as singletons. V was pared by 8 bases and J by 4 bases, with 15 bases between. CDR3 length equals 13 residues. Germline-derived CDR1 and CDR2 are SNHLY and FYNNEI. The source material was CD8+ T cells sorted from blood (inferred from file names), sampled from a patient given nivolumab and ipilimumab in sequence. This TCR was sampled from a human donor with melanoma. V is TRBV2 and J is TRBJ2-7; possible D gene TRBD1, 6 bases. The CDR3 coding sequence is TGTGCCAGCCTACAGGGTAGATCATACGAGCAGTACTTC. Its translation: CASLQGRSYEQYF.